Here is one T cell receptor beta chain with its context. The entry originates in a study of blood T cell repertoires in COVID-19. As for the study in general: The analysed material was cDNA or gDNA that came from T cells, B-cell-depleted T cells, or PBMCs.

In the source study's methods: Reference gene primer amplification yielded estimated nucleated cell counts. Sequencing was performed with immunoSEQ multiplex PCR; in TCRdb, only in-frame clones are kept and a portion is missing. Clonal size and the V and J genes are those of that table, whereas D and trimming came from the DNA. The sample gives over 350,000 clones, around nine tenths of which show up once; about 1.2% is in the top ten. The ends were cut back, 7 bases at V and 6 bases at J, with 18 bases in the middle. Germline V lookup: CDR1 PRHDT, CDR2 FYEKMQ (reference sequence). The CDR3 totals 14 residues.

This receptor was obtained from a woman between 18 and 30 years old who had recovered from COVID-19. Sequenced: PBMCs or T cells enriched from blood (not recorded which). The V call is TRBV13, the J call TRBJ1-1; a weak D match, TRBD1 (5 bases). The CDR3 sequence: CASTRAGGSPEAFF. CDR3 coding DNA: TGTGCCAGCACCAGAGCCGGGGGATCACCTGAAGCTTTCTTT.